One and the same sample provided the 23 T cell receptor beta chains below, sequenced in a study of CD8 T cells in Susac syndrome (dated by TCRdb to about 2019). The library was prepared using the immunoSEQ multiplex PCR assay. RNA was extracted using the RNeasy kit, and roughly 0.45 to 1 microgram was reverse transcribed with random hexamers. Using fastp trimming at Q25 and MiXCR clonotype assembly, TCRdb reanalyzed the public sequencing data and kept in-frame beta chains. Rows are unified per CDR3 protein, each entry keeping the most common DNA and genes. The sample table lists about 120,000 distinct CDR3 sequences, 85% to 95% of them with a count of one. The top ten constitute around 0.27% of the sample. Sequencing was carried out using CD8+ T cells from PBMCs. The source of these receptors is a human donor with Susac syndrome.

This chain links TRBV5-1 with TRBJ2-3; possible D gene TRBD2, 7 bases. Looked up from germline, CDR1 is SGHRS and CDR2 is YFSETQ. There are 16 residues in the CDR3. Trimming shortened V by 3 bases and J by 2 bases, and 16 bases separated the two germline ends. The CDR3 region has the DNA TGCGCCAGCAGCTCAGGGGACTACTTACTCACAGATACGCAGTATTTT. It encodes CASSSGDYLLTDTQYF.

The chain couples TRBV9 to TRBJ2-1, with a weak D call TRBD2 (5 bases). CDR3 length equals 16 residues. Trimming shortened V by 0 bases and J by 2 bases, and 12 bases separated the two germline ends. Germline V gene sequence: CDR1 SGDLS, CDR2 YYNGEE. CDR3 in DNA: TGTGCCAGCAGCGTAGGAGGTAGCGAGCCCTACAATGAGCAGTTCTTC. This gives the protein CASSVGGSEPYNEQFF.

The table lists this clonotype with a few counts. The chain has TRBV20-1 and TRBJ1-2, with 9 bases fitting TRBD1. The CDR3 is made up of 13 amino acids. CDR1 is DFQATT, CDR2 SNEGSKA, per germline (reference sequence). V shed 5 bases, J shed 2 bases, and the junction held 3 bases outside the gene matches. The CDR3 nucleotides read TGCAGTGCTTTAGACAGGGGGAACTATGGCTACACCTTC. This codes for CSALDRGNYGYTF.

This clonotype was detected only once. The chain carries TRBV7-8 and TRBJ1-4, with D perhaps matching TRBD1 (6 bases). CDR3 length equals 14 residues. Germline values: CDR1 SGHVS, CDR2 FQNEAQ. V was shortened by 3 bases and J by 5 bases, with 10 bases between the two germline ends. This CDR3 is CASSFGGQNEKLFF. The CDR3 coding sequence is TGTGCCAGCAGCTTTGGGGGACAAAATGAAAAACTGTTTTTT.

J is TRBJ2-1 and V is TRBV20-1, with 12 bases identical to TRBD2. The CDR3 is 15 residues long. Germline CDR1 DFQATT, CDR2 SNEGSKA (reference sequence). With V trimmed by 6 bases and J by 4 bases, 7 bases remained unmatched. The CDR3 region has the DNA TGCAGTGCCACACTAGCGGGGGGAAAATACAATGAGCAGTTCTTC. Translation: CSATLAGGKYNEQFF.

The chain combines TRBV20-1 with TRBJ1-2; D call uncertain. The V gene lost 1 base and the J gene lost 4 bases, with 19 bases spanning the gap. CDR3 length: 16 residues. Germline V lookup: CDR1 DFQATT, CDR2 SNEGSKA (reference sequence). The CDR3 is CSARVKSLGPPYGYTF. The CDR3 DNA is TGCAGTGCTAGAGTCAAGAGCTTAGGACCTCCCTATGGCTACACCTTC.

The CDR3 bases are TGTGCCAGCAGCCCTAGCGGTGATAGCACAGATACGCAGTATTTT. This encodes CASSPSGDSTDTQYF. The genes are TRBV9 and TRBJ2-3, with 7 bases fitting TRBD2. This CDR3 region has 15 residues. V lost 4 bases, J lost 0 bases, and 5 bases stayed unmatched. The germline V gene has CDR1 SGDLS and CDR2 YYNGEE.

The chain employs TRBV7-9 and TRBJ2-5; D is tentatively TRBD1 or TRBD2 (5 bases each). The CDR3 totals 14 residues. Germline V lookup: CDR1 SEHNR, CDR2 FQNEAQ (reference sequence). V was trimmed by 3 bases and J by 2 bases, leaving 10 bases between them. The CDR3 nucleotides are TGTGCCAGCAGCTTCGAGGGGAAACAAGAGACCCAGTACTTC. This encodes CASSFEGKQETQYF.

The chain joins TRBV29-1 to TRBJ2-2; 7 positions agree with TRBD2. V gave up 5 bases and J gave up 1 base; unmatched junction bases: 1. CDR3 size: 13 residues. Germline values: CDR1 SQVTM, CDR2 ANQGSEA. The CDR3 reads CSVRGENTGELFF. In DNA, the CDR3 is TGCAGCGTTCGGGGGGAGAACACCGGGGAGCTGTTTTTT.

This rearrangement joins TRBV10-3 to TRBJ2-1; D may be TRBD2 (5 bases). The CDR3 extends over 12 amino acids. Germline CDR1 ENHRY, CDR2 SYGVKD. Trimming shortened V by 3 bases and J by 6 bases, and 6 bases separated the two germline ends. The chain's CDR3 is CAISDLANEQFF. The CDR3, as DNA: TGTGCCATCAGTGATCTAGCCAATGAGCAGTTCTTC.

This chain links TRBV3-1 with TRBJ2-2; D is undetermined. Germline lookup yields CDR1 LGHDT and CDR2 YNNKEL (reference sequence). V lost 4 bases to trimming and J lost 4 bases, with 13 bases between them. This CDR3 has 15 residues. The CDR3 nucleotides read TGTGCCAGCAGCCCCCTCACGACTGGCACCGGGGAGCTGTTTTTT. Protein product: CASSPLTTGTGELFF.

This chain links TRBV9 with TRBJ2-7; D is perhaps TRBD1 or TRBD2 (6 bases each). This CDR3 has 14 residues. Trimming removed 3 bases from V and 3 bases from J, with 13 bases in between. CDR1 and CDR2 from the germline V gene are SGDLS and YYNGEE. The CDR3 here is CASSAGDGGYEQYF. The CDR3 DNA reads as TGTGCCAGCAGCGCAGGGGACGGGGGCTACGAGCAGTACTTC.

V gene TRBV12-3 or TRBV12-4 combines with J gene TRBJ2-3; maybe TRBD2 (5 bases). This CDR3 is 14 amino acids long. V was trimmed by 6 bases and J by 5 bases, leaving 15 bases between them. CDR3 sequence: CASSRTYAGDTQYF. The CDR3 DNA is TGTGCCAGCAGCAGGACCTATGCGGGAGATACGCAGTATTTT.

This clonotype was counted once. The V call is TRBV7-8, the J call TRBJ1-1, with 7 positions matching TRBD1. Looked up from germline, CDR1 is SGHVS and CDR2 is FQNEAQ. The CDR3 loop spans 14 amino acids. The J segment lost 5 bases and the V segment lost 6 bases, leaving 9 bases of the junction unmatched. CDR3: CASRPQGSGTEAFF. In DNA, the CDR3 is TGTGCCAGCAGGCCACAGGGGTCGGGGACTGAAGCTTTCTTT.

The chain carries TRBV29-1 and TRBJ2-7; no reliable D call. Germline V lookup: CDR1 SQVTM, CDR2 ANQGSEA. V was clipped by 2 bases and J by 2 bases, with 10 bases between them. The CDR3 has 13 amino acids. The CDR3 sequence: CSVELGKPYEQYF. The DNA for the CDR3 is TGCAGCGTTGAACTAGGGAAACCCTACGAGCAGTACTTC.

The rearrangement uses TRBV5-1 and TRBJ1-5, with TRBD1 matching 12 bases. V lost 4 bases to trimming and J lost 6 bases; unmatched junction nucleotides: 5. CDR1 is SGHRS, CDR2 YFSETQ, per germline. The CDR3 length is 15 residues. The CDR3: CASSLGTGGGQPQHF. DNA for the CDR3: TGCGCCAGCAGCCTCGGGACAGGGGGCGGTCAGCCCCAGCATTTT.

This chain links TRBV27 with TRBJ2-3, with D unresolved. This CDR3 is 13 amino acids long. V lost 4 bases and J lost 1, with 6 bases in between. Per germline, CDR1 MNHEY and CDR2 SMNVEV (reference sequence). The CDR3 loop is CASSWLGTDTQYF. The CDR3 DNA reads TGTGCCAGCAGTTGGCTGGGCACAGATACGCAGTATTTT.

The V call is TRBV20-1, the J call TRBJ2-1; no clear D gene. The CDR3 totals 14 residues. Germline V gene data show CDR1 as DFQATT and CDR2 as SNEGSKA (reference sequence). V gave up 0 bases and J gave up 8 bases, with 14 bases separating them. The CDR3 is CSARDLEPDDEQFF. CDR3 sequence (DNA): TGCAGTGCTAGAGATCTGGAGCCGGACGATGAGCAGTTCTTC.

The CDR3 region has the DNA TGCGCCAGCAGCCCCCAACGGGACAGGGACTACAATGAGCAGTTCTTC. Translating it yields CASSPQRDRDYNEQFF. The V call is TRBV5-1, the J call TRBJ2-1; 9 bases are a match to TRBD1. The length of the CDR3 is 16 residues. J was trimmed by 3 bases and V by 4 bases; bases with no gene match: 8. In germline, CDR1 is SGHRS, CDR2 YFSETQ.

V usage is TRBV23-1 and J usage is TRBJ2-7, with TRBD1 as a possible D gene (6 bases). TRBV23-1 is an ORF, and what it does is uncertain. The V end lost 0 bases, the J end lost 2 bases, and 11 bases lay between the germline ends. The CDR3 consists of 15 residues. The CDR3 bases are TGCGCCAGCAGTCAATCTCCTCAGGGGACCTACGAGCAGTACTTC. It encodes CASSQSPQGTYEQYF.

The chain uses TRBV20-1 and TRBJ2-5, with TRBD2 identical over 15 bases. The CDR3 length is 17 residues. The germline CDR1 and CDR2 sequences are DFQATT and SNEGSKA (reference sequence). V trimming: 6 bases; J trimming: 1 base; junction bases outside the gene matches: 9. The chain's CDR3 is CSALSGTSGGPQETQYF. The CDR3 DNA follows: TGCAGTGCCTTGTCCGGGACTAGCGGGGGGCCCCAAGAGACCCAGTACTTC.

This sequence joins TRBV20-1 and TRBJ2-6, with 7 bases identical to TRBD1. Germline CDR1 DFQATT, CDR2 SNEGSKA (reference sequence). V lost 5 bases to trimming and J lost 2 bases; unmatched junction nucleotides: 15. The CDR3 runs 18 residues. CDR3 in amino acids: CSALRFGTDSTGANVLTF. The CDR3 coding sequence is TGCAGTGCTTTAAGATTCGGGACAGACTCAACTGGGGCCAACGTCCTGACTTTC.

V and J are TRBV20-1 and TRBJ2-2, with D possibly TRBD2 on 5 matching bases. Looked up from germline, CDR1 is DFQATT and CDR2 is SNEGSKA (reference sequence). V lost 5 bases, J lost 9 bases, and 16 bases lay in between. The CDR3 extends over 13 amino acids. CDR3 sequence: CSARDNGIRELFF. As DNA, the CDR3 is TGCAGTGCTCGGGATAACGGGATCCGGGAGCTGTTTTTT.